This T cell receptor (beta chain) was captured by sequencing in a study of T cell responses to AZD1222 COVID-19 vaccine. Notes on the study in general: Nearly half of spike-specific TCRs reportedly target variant regions that are unmutated in the B.1.351 and B.1.1.7 variants.

Sequenced by immunoSEQ multiplex PCR; TCRdb stores in-frame clones only, minus some. Of about 190,000 clones in the sample, 90% to 95% were seen once. Germline lookup yields CDR1 LGHNT and CDR2 FRNRAP. CDR3 length: 17 amino acids. V lost 0 bases and J 4 bases, leaving 16 bases between the germline ends. With respect to this clone: The antigen is undetermined.

The sample in question was peripheral blood, obtained 28 days after the second dose of the MenACWY control vaccine. V usage is TRBV12-5 and J usage is TRBJ1-3; weak D call: TRBD1 (5 bases). The receptor was derived from an adult who received the MenACWY meningococcal vaccine as a control. CDR3 DNA: TGTGCTAGTGGTTTGGTACTCGAGGGGATCTCAGGAAACACCATATATTTT. Its protein product is CASGLVLEGISGNTIYF. The variable domain in full, with the rest retrieved from reference TRBV12-5 and TRBJ1-3, is DARVTQTPRHKVTEMGQEVTMRCQPILGHNTVFWYRQTMMQGLELLAYFRNRAPLDDSGMPKDRFSAEMPDATLATLKIQPSEPRDSAVYFCASGLVLEGISGNTIYFGEGSWLTVV.